This T cell receptor (beta chain) was profiled in a study of blood T cell repertoires in COVID-19. There are 13 residues in the CDR3. V was clipped by 3 bases and J by 2 bases, with 8 bases between them. Per the germline V gene, CDR1 is LGHDT and CDR2 is YNNKEL (reference sequence). Profiling relied on immunoSEQ multiplex PCR, and the TCRdb table lists in-frame clones only, not all of them. The sample yields approximately 250,000 clones, around nine tenths seen once. Material: peripheral blood. This TCR was recovered from a man aged 40-50 years with active or convalescent COVID-19. The genes are TRBV3-1 (or the pseudogene TRBV3-2) and TRBJ2-7; TRBD1 might be the D (6 bases). The CDR3 spells CASSQQGPYEQYF. CDR3 DNA sequence: TGTGCCAGCAGCCAGCAGGGGCCCTACGAGCAGTACTTC.